These 9 T cell receptor beta chains were sequenced from one sample in a study of T cell responses to AZD1222 COVID-19 vaccine. Libraries were prepared by immunoSEQ multiplex PCR; TCRdb keeps only in-frame clonotypes and omits some of them. Seen here are 170,000 or so clones, 87% observed once, and the top ten hold 2.6%. The material sequenced was peripheral blood, taken on day 0 of AZD1222 vaccination. The receptors were gathered from an adult in good health.

The chain employs TRBV2 and TRBJ1-2; maybe TRBD1 (5 bases). From germline, CDR1 is SNHLY and CDR2 FYNNEI. V lost 6 bases to trimming and J lost 3 bases, with 17 bases between them. The CDR3 totals 15 residues. This chain's CDR3 is CASSGGTQGYYGYTF. The CDR3 nucleotides read TGTGCCAGCAGCGGAGGTACTCAGGGTTACTATGGCTACACCTTC.

This chain joins TRBV6-5 and TRBJ1-2, with D maybe TRBD1 (5 bases). The germline V and J ends were trimmed by 5 bases and 2 bases, with 15 bases remaining between them. Germline assignment: CDR1 MNHEY and CDR2 SVGAGI. CDR3 length equals 15 residues. Written as DNA, the CDR3 is TGTGCCAGCAGTCGCAAGGGTAGGGGAAACTATGGCTACACCTTC. Protein product: CASSRKGRGNYGYTF.

The J gene is TRBJ2-7, the V gene TRBV11-2, with 14 positions matching TRBD2. The CDR3 has 17 amino acids. The V gene end was trimmed by 4 bases and the J gene end by 5 bases; junction bases not matched to a gene: 10. Germline loops: CDR1 SGHAT, CDR2 FQNNGV. The CDR3 nucleotides are TGTGCCAGCAGCTCGGGACTAGCGGGAGCTTACAGTAACGAGCAGTACTTC. It codes for CASSSGLAGAYSNEQYF. Complete variable domain (other parts from reference TRBV11-2 and TRBJ2-7): EAGVAQSPRYKIIEKRQSVAFWCNPISGHATLYWYQQILGQGPKLLIQFQNNGVVDDSQLPKDRFSAERLKGVDSTLKIQPAKLEDSAVYLCASSSGLAGAYSNEQYFGPGTRLTVT.

The CDR3 sequence is CASSAPGQGLYEQYF. The CDR3 nucleotides are TGTGCCAGTAGTGCCCCTGGACAGGGCCTCTACGAGCAGTACTTC. V gene TRBV19 combines with J gene TRBJ2-7, with 8 bases that match TRBD1. The CDR3 is made up of 15 amino acids. Trimming removed 5 bases from V and 3 bases from J; junction bases left unmatched: 9. Germline lookup yields CDR1 LNHDA and CDR2 SQIVND (reference sequence).

The rearrangement links TRBV6-5 to TRBJ1-4; D possibly corresponds to TRBD1 (5 bases). There are 14 residues in the CDR3. Germline V gene data show CDR1 as MNHEY and CDR2 as SVGAGI. The V gene lost 2 bases and the J gene lost 10 bases, with 14 bases spanning the gap. Written as DNA, the CDR3 is TGTGCCAGCAGTTACCCGGGACCGGAAGGAAAACTGTTTTTT. Translating it yields CASSYPGPEGKLFF.

The V gene is TRBV11-2, the J gene TRBJ1-1; D perhaps matches TRBD1 (5 bases). The CDR3 runs to 16 residues. Germline values: CDR1 SGHAT, CDR2 FQNNGV. Trimming shortened V by 4 bases and J by 3 bases, and 18 bases separated the two germline ends. CDR3 sequence reads: CASSSRQRITDTEAFF. The CDR3 DNA reads TGTGCCAGCAGCTCCCGACAGCGGATTACCGACACTGAAGCTTTCTTT.

The gene calls are TRBV2 and TRBJ2-1, with 9 bases lining up with TRBD2. Germline assignment: CDR1 SNHLY and CDR2 FYNNEI. The CDR3 length is 15 residues. Unmatched junction bases numbered 4, after V lost 5 bases and J lost 2 bases. CDR3 bases: TGTGCCAGCAGTACTAGCGGGCCGACCTACAATGAGCAGTTCTTC. This translates into CASSTSGPTYNEQFF.

The chain recombines TRBV27 with TRBJ2-1, with 7 bases fitting TRBD1. The CDR3 is 16 amino acids. Germline V gene data show CDR1 as MNHEY and CDR2 as SMNVEV (reference sequence). The V gene end was trimmed by 0 bases and the J gene end by 3 bases; junction bases not matched to a gene: 5. This chain's CDR3 is CASSLSGQRDYNEQFF. In DNA form, the CDR3 reads TGTGCCAGCAGTTTATCGGGACAGAGGGACTACAATGAGCAGTTCTTC.

The chain couples TRBV6-5 to TRBJ1-1; D possibly corresponds to TRBD1 (6 bases). V lost 7 bases to trimming and J lost 8 bases, with 17 bases between them. The CDR3 is 13 residues long. The germline V gene encodes CDR1 MNHEY and CDR2 SVGAGI. CDR3 amino acids: CASTPGGAGEAFF. The CDR3 DNA reads as TGTGCCAGCACTCCCGGGGGGGCAGGGGAAGCTTTCTTT.